This T cell receptor (beta chain) stems from a study of blood T cells in healthy people across ages. Findings and limits, study-wide: Older age went with lower TCR beta diversity per million T cells, in a roughly linear way. It was the long-lived donors that had more naive CD4+ cells and higher diversity than aged donors.

Together with a sample-barcoded 5' primer, a J-beta primer mix was included in a second PCR lasting about 7 to 11 cycles. A single record per CDR3 protein comes from TCRdb applying MiXCR to the 5' RACE reads. The repertoire has about 970,000 distinct CDR3 sequences, roughly 47% of them found once; the top ten carry over 20%. RNA extraction gave at least 5 micrograms of total RNA per sample. V was clipped by 6 bases and J by 5 bases; unmatched bases: 13. The CDR3 is made up of 14 amino acids. CDR1 DFQATT and CDR2 SNEGSKA come from the germline V gene (reference sequence). Notes on this clonotype: The target antigen is unknown.

The sample taken for sequencing was blood. This TCR was recovered from a woman aged 60-75 years in good health. The V call is TRBV20-1, the J call TRBJ2-7; 7 positions agree with TRBD2. The CDR3 is CSANALAESDEQYF. The CDR3 region has the DNA TGCAGTGCAAACGCCCTAGCGGAGTCCGACGAGCAGTACTTC.